Given below is one T cell receptor (beta chain) in context. The data were produced by immunoSEQ multiplex PCR, yet TCRdb's version contains in-frame clones alone and is incomplete. Among 150,000 to 200,000 clones listed, 65% to 90% were seen once. V gave up 1 base and J gave up 6 bases, with 12 bases separating them. From germline, CDR1 is LNHDA and CDR2 SQIVND (reference sequence). The CDR3 contains 14 residues. The record originates from a study of blood T cell repertoires in COVID-19. This TCR was sampled from a man aged 60 to 69 with acute or convalescent COVID-19. The chain joins TRBV19 to TRBJ1-2; the D gene is possibly TRBD1 (6 bases). Sequencing was carried out using peripheral blood. CDR3 protein: CASSIGGGEDGYTF. CDR3 bases: TGTGCCAGTAGTATAGGCGGGGGCGAGGATGGCTACACCTTC.